This T cell receptor (beta chain) was identified in a study of monozygotic twins with inflammatory bowel disease. Concerning this clonotype: Its antigen is not known.

Germline V lookup: CDR1 SGHVS, CDR2 FNYEAQ. This CDR3 has 13 residues. Total RNA, at 3500 ng, went into every TCR library. TCRdb re-called the 5' RACE reads and gives one entry per CDR3 protein, without DNA. Its listing shows some 200,000 distinct CDR3 sequences. The study, taken as a whole, reports: IBD patients carried less diverse TCRbeta repertoires (inverse Simpson) than healthy co-twins. Cells of different T cell subtypes could not be told apart. Repertoire similarity did not separate concordant from discordant twins, possibly from limited power.

The chain links TRBV7-6 to TRBJ2-1. Material: blood. This TCR came from a human donor with ulcerative colitis or Crohn's disease, or a healthy co-twin of an affected twin (not recorded which). The CDR3 is CASSLGVINEQFF.